The rows below give T cell receptor beta chains drawn from one sample of a study of blood T cell repertoires in COVID-19. Sequencing was performed with immunoSEQ multiplex PCR; in TCRdb, only in-frame clones are kept and a portion is missing. In the table there are approximately 140,000 clones, less than 85% of which are singletons. The sample taken for sequencing was peripheral blood. The receptor source for this set is a woman older than 75 with acute or convalescent COVID-19. Both conserved end residues are part of each CDR3. The order of the fields is V gene, clone size, CDR3 length, D gene, J gene, CDR3 protein, CDR3 DNA. A D gene is named only where the DNA matches it firmly. Part of the rows lack a size; the others show once, few, many or a class for expanded clones.

TRBV7-8	few	15	TRBD1	TRBJ2-2	CASSFRQGGGGELFF	TGTGCCAGCAGCTTTAGACAGGGGGGCGGCGGGGAGCTGTTTTTT
TRBV6-1	-	16	TRBD1	TRBJ1-6	CASSEQQGIYNSPLHF	TGTGCCAGCAGTGAACAACAGGGGATCTATAATTCACCCCTCCACTTT
TRBV2	-	14	-	TRBJ1-1	CASSEQARNTEAFF	TGTGCCAGCAGTGAACAGGCTCGGAACACTGAAGCTTTCTTT
TRBV3-1/TRBV3-2	-	12	-	TRBJ1-5	CASSQADQPQHF	TGTGCCAGCAGCCAAGCTGATCAGCCCCAGCATTTT
TRBV6-5	-	13	-	TRBJ1-2	CASSPSPNYGYTF	TGTGCCAGCAGCCCGTCTCCTAACTATGGCTACACCTTC
TRBV30	-	14	-	TRBJ1-4	CAWSVRTAGEKLFF	TGTGCCTGGAGTGTAAGGACGGCGGGTGAAAAACTGTTTTTT
TRBV27	once	13	TRBD2	TRBJ2-7	CASRLAGNYEQYF	TGTGCCAGCAGGCTAGCGGGAAACTACGAGCAGTACTTC
TRBV4-3	-	16	-	TRBJ2-2	CASSLGTARGTGELFF	TGCGCCAGCAGCCTAGGAACGGCCAGGGGCACCGGGGAGCTGTTTTTT
TRBV19	-	15	TRBD1	TRBJ2-3	CASRGQGASTDTQYF	TGTGCCAGTAGAGGACAGGGGGCAAGCACAGATACGCAGTATTTT
TRBV7-2	-	19	-	TRBJ2-6	CASSLIRAIGGVGANVLTF	TGTGCCAGCAGCTTAATCAGGGCCATAGGTGGGGTTGGGGCCAACGTCCTGACTTTC
TRBV2	-	15	-	TRBJ1-2	CASKWVQEGLDGYTF	TGTGCCAGCAAGTGGGTTCAGGAGGGTTTAGATGGCTACACCTTC
TRBV7-9	-	14	-	TRBJ1-4	CASSLGRAPERLFF	TGTGCCAGCAGCTTAGGCAGGGCACCCGAGAGACTGTTTTTT
TRBV2	-	14	TRBD1	TRBJ2-1	CASKGQGANNEQFF	TGTGCCAGCAAGGGACAGGGGGCTAACAATGAGCAGTTCTTC
TRBV7-2	-	16	-	TRBJ2-5	CASSLARTQYQETQYF	TGTGCCAGCAGCTTAGCGCGAACACAGTACCAAGAGACCCAGTACTTC
TRBV7-8	-	16	-	TRBJ1-1	CASSRRRDRSGTEAFF	TGTGCCAGCAGTCGTAGGAGAGACAGGTCGGGGACTGAAGCTTTCTTT
TRBV29-1	-	11	-	TRBJ2-2	CSVGDTGELFF	TGCAGCGTTGGAGACACCGGGGAGCTGTTTTTT